The T cell receptor beta chain under discussion was sequenced for a study of T cells in Graves' hyperthyroidism and ophthalmopathy. Newly diagnosed patients aged 18 to 65 had hyperthyroidism of under 2 months' duration. Patients having uncontrolled infection, another autoimmune disease, pregnancy or lactation were not included. Using RNA transcripts as the source, TCR beta CDR3 regions were amplified. TCR CDR3 regions were first amplified by RT-PCR with HTBI primers. TCRdb independently ran MiXCR on the multiplex PCR reads; one entry per CDR3 protein. The data show over 700,000 distinct CDR3 sequences, with 15% to 20% seen just once and over 15% held by the top ten. Trimming pared 0 bases from V and 0 bases from J, leaving 8 bases between. Germline V lookup: CDR1 SQVTM, CDR2 ANQGSEA. The CDR3 runs to 14 residues.

Sequencing was done on a sample of blood. The origin of this receptor is a woman aged 45-65 years with Graves' hyperthyroidism that later progressed to Graves' ophthalmopathy. This chain uses TRBV29-1 with TRBJ1-1, with D maybe TRBD1 (5 bases). The DNA of the CDR3 is TGCAGCGTTGAAGATGGGGCAATGAACACTGAAGCTTTCTTT. It encodes CSVEDGAMNTEAFF.